This T cell receptor beta chain was profiled in a study of cytomegalovirus exposure and HLA in healthy donors. Germline lookup yields CDR1 LGHNA and CDR2 YNFKEQ. The CDR3 has 18 amino acids. J gave up 13 bases and V 3 bases, and 14 bases lay outside the gene matches. The method was immunoSEQ multiplex PCR; TCRdb's version includes in-frame clones alone and lacks a portion of them. The sample includes more than 140,000 clones, about 89% seen only once; the top ten take 3% to 3.5%. This rearrangement joins TRBV4-2 to TRBJ2-2; 16 nucleotides agree with TRBD2. This TCR was sampled from a woman aged 18-29 years in good health and CMV-seropositive. Sample: PBMCs. In nucleotides, the CDR3 is TGTGCCAGCAGCCACCCCCCGGGACTAGCGGGAGGGCCTGGACGGCTGTTTTTT. Translation: CASSHPPGLAGGPGRLFF.